This T cell receptor (beta chain) was obtained from a study of blood T cell repertoires in COVID-19. The CDR3 sequence is 15 residues long. Germline V lookup: CDR1 LNHDA, CDR2 SQIVND (reference sequence). V was trimmed by 9 bases and J by 2 bases, leaving 20 bases between them. Per the original data handling: Cell counts per sample came from amplifying reference gene primers. Sequencing was performed with immunoSEQ multiplex PCR; in TCRdb, only in-frame clones are kept and a portion is missing. The V and J calls and clone size come from that table; D and trimming were worked out from the DNA. In the table there are 250,000 or so clones, 90% of which are singletons.

Material for sequencing was PBMCs or T cells enriched from blood (not recorded which). The J gene is TRBJ2-7, the V gene TRBV19; D is undetermined. The TCR comes from a woman in her thirties with acute COVID-19. The CDR3 DNA sequence: TGTGCCAGCTCGCCGTCTCACGCTCGGGCCTACGAGCAGTACTTC. Translating it yields CASSPSHARAYEQYF.